The sequence of this T cell receptor (beta chain) was determined in a study of T-cell memory formation after mild COVID-19. In the study overall: There were largely donor-specific TCR clusters.

V shed 5 bases and J 10 bases; nucleotides not matched to a gene: 8. CDR3 length: 14 amino acids. In germline, CDR1 is SGHRS, CDR2 YFSETQ. The sample holds many counts of this clonotype. Antigen: not known. The study's findings and limits: CM and EM subsets held most contracting CD4+ clones; EMRA held CD8+ ones. Second-wave clones reaching peak frequency on day 37 lacked confirmed SARS-CoV-2 specificity.

The 5'RACE method, run with constant-segment primers, produced TCR alpha and TCR beta cDNA libraries (carrying sample barcodes and UMIs). MiXCR was run by TCRdb on the 5' RACE reads, yielding one entry per CDR3 protein. Counted here are approximately 410,000 distinct CDR3 sequences, less than 25% occurring once; the ten biggest clones make up about an eighth. The gene calls are TRBV5-1 and TRBJ2-1; 11 nucleotides align to TRBD2. Sample: PBMCs or a T cell subset sorted from them (not recorded which). The TCR originated in an adult woman who had mild COVID-19 (a few samples of this study predate the infection). Cell type and time point are not known. CDR3 DNA: TGCGCCAGCAGAGGCTTAGCGGGAGGGGAGGAGCAGTTCTTC. This codes for CASRGLAGGEEQFF.